Presented here are 20 T cell receptor beta chains from one specimen sequenced in a study of tumor-infiltrating lymphocytes in primary liver carcinoma. Priming with a constant-region primer yielded TCR beta cDNA from around 0.45 ug total RNA. Libraries of TCR beta came from three nested multiplex PCR rounds with slightly modified ARM-PCR. Each of the first two PCR rounds ran approximately 11 cycles with TRBV1-TRBV30 forward and C-beta reverse primers. TCRdb itself ran the multiplex PCR reads through MiXCR, one entry per CDR3 protein. The sample shows 95,000 to 150,000 distinct CDR3 sequences, approximately 70% of them seen only once. Starting material for RNA and DNA co-extraction consisted of about 19-32 mg of unsorted bulk tissue. Sequences were obtained from liver tumor tissue from sampling region 1. Subset in this sample: tumor region T1, superior pole. The source of these receptors is an older woman with primary liver carcinoma and hepatitis B virus infection.

With respect to this clonotype: A much larger clone is a single base away; this may be a read error. The rearrangement links TRBV4-2 to TRBJ2-7, with a weak D call TRBD2 (5 bases). Germline V CDR1 and CDR2: LGHNA, YNFKEQ. With 7 bases removed from V and 2 bases from J, the gap between germline ends came to 15 bases. The CDR3 length is 14 residues. The CDR3 nucleotides are TGTGCCAGCAACCCCGCGAGGGTCCCCTACGAGCAGTACTTC. This sequence encodes CASNPARVPYEQYF.

Turning to this clonotype: An end of the junction does not agree with germline; a read error may underlie this. In nucleotides, the CDR3 is TGTGACAGCAGCTTAGGGGCGAACACCGAAGCTTTCTTT. Its protein is CDSSLGANTEAFF. This sequence joins TRBV11-2 and TRBJ1-1; possibly TRBD1 for D (5 bases). The CDR3 runs to 13 residues. Germline V gives CDR1 SGHAT, CDR2 FQNNGV.

Points on this clonotype: One end of the junction varies from germline; a read error may be responsible. V and J are TRBV11-2 and TRBJ2-7; 9 nucleotides match TRBD1. The CDR3 is made up of 16 amino acids. CDR1 is SGHAT and CDR2 is FQNNGV in the germline V gene. CDR3 DNA: TGTGCCAGCAGCTTGGTTGGGACAGGGCTATCCTACGAGGAGTACTTC. Amino acids: CASSLVGTGLSYEEYF.

Notes on this clonotype: A clone one base away is much larger, so this may be a read error. The chain links TRBV6-5 to TRBJ2-6; 9 positions agree with TRBD2. Losses at the gene ends were 2 bases for V and 0 bases for J; bases not matched to a gene: 2. Germline assignment: CDR1 MNHEY and CDR2 SVGAGI. This CDR3 is 17 amino acids long. For the CDR3, the DNA is TGTGCCAGCAGTTACCCGACTAGCGGCTCTGGGGCCAACGTCCTGACTTTC. Translation: CASSYPTSGSGANVLTF.

This clonotype has at least ten counts. J is TRBJ2-7 and V is TRBV11-2, with 7 bases fitting TRBD1. CDR3 length: 15 amino acids. Germline CDR1 and CDR2: SGHAT and FQNNGV. V shed 2 bases and J 1 base; nucleotides not matched to a gene: 5. For the CDR3, the DNA is TGTGCCAGCAGCTTAAACAGGGGAATTTCCTACGAGCAGTACTTC. Amino acids: CASSLNRGISYEQYF.

Remarks on this clonotype: A single base separates this from a much larger clone, so it may be a read error. Since the CDR3 does not end with the conserved phenylalanine or tryptophan, this likely comes from a read error. The chain links TRBV6-6 to TRBJ2-7; TRBD2 might be the D (5 bases). The CDR3 runs 13 residues. The germline V gene encodes CDR1 MNHNY and CDR2 SVGAGI (reference sequence). V lost 0 bases and J 3 bases, leaving 6 bases between the germline ends. The CDR3 region has the DNA TGTGCCAGCAGTTACTCAGCGGTCTACGAGCAGTACCTC. Protein product: CASSYSAVYEQYL.

Turning to this clonotype: A much larger clone lies one base from this, so it may be a read error. The chain recombines TRBV28 with TRBJ2-7; D ambiguous. CDR3 length: 14 residues. Germline loops: CDR1 MDHEN, CDR2 SYDVKM. Trimming left V 4 bases short and J 5 bases short, with 15 bases between. The CDR3 DNA reads TGTGCCAGCAGTTCACATACTGCTGGGAACGAGCAGTACTTC. Protein product: CASSSHTAGNEQYF. The whole variable domain, remainder taken from reference TRBV28 and TRBJ2-7, is DVKVTQSSRYLVKRTGEKVFLECVQDMDHENMFWYRQDPGLGLRLIYFSYDVKMKEKGDIPEGYSVSREKKERFSLILESASTNQTSMYLCASSSHTAGNEQYFGPGTRLTVT.

Notes on this clonotype: With a much larger clone just one base away, this may be a read error. This sequence joins TRBV12-5 and TRBJ1-2, with D possibly TRBD1 on 5 matching bases. Per the germline V gene, CDR1 is LGHNT and CDR2 is FRNRAP. This CDR3 region has 16 residues. CDR3 sequence (DNA): TGTGCTAGTGGTTTGTCACCCAACTCAGGGCCGGATGGCTACAGCTTC. Amino acids: CASGLSPNSGPDGYSF.

About this clonotype itself: The junction departs from the called germline gene at one end, perhaps through a read error. The CDR3 bases are TGTGCCAACAGCTCAATCGCGGAGACTCAGTACTTC. It specifies CANSSIAETQYF. This chain connects TRBV11-2 to TRBJ2-5; no clear D gene. There are 12 residues in the CDR3. Germline V gene sequence: CDR1 SGHAT, CDR2 FQNNGV.

In regard to this clonotype: At one boundary the junction diverges from the germline segment, which might be a read error. The rearrangement uses TRBV11-2 and TRBJ1-2, with D tentatively TRBD1 (5 bases). The germline V gene has CDR1 SGHAT and CDR2 FQNNGV. This CDR3 is 13 amino acids long. This CDR3 reads CVSSLNQGTGYTF. The CDR3, as DNA: TGTGTCAGCAGCTTAAATCAGGGTACAGGCTACACCTTC.

The chain has TRBV5-1 and TRBJ2-5; 8 bases line up with TRBD1. Germline V lookup: CDR1 SGHRS, CDR2 YFSETQ. V gave up 4 bases and J gave up 4 bases; unmatched junction bases: 6. The CDR3 totals 14 residues. CDR3: CASSVGQEGETQYF. DNA of the CDR3: TGCGCCAGCAGCGTGGGACAGGAAGGAGAGACCCAGTACTTC.

The chain joins TRBV11-2 to TRBJ1-1, with D unresolved. CDR1 SGHAT and CDR2 FQNNGV come from the germline V gene. V was cut by 5 bases and J by 0 bases, with 13 bases left in between. The CDR3 loop spans 15 amino acids. The DNA of the CDR3 is TGTGCCAGCAGCCCCGTATTCTTAATGAACACTGAAGCTTTCTTT. It specifies CASSPVFLMNTEAFF.

This clonotype was seen only a few times. In DNA form, the CDR3 reads TGCGCCAGCAGCTCAGGGACAGGATATGAAAAACTGTTTTTT. Translation gives CASSSGTGYEKLFF. The genes are TRBV5-1 and TRBJ1-4; 8 bases line up with TRBD1. This CDR3 has 14 residues. V was pared by 3 bases and J by 6 bases, with 4 bases of the junction left unmatched. CDR1 is SGHRS, CDR2 YFSETQ, per germline. The full variable domain, its missing parts supplied by reference TRBV5-1 and TRBJ1-4, is KAGVTQTPRYLIKTRGQQVTLSCSPISGHRSVSWYQQTPGQGLQFLFEYFSETQRNKGNFPGRFSGRQFSNSRSEMNVSTLELGDSALYLCASSSGTGYEKLFFGSGTQLSVL.

This clonotype came up a few times. This chain connects TRBV11-2 to TRBJ1-3; perhaps TRBD1 as D (5 bases). The CDR3 has 18 amino acids. CDR1 is SGHAT, CDR2 FQNNGV, per germline. Written as DNA, the CDR3 is TGTGCTAGTAGCTCGCGCCTCCCGACAGATAACTCTGGAAACACCATATATTTT. Translating it yields CASSSRLPTDNSGNTIYF.

The genes are TRBV15 and TRBJ1-2; D is undetermined. From germline, CDR1 is LNHNV and CDR2 YYDKDF (reference sequence). The CDR3 loop spans 15 amino acids. Trimming cost V 1 base and J 3 bases, with 12 bases left between them. The CDR3: CATSRAHGGDYGYTF. The CDR3 DNA reads TGTGCCACCAGCAGAGCCCATGGAGGTGACTATGGCTACACCTTC.

Points on this clonotype: A clone one base away is much larger, so this may be a read error. This rearrangement joins TRBV4-1 to TRBJ2-4; the D is unclear. Germline V gives CDR1 MGHRA, CDR2 YSYEKL. The CDR3 contains 16 residues. CDR3 coding DNA: TGCGCCAGCAGCCAAGGTCAACCCCAGCCGGTGAGGATTCAGTGCTTC. Translated, it gives CASSQGQPQPVRIQCF.

The rearrangement uses TRBV5-1 and TRBJ2-1, with D unclear. The CDR3 is made up of 15 amino acids. Germline V gives CDR1 SGHRS, CDR2 YFSETQ. V gave up 0 bases and J gave up 2 bases, with 9 bases separating them. CDR3 in amino acids: CASSLGNNAYNEQFF. Written as DNA, the CDR3 is TGCGCCAGCAGCTTGGGGAACAACGCCTACAATGAGCAGTTCTTC.

With respect to this clonotype: A much larger clone lies a single base off, so this may be a read error. This chain uses TRBV28 with TRBJ2-7; tentatively, D is TRBD1 (5 bases). V was trimmed by 7 bases and J by 2 bases, leaving 12 bases between them. CDR3 length equals 13 residues. CDR1 MDHEN and CDR2 SYDVKM come from the germline V gene. CDR3 DNA sequence: TGTGCCAGCACTATGACAGCTACCTACGAGCAGTACTTC. This encodes CASTMTATYEQYF.

The CDR3, as DNA: TGTGCCAGCAGCCAACCGGACTGGGACACCGGGGAGCTGTTTTTT. As protein: CASSQPDWDTGELFF. This chain uses TRBV12-3 or TRBV12-4 with TRBJ2-2, with D perhaps TRBD2 (5 bases). Trimming stripped 6 bases from V and 3 bases from J, with 14 bases between. The CDR3 loop spans 15 amino acids.

The rearrangement links TRBV11-2 to TRBJ1-3; 11 bases align to TRBD1. V lost 8 bases to trimming and J lost 1 base; unmatched junction nucleotides: 4. The CDR3 totals 15 residues. CDR1 is SGHAT and CDR2 is FQNNGV in the germline V gene. Here the CDR3 reads CASYWDRGSGNTIYF. CDR3 nucleotides: TGTGCCAGCTATTGGGACAGGGGGTCTGGAAACACCATATATTTT.